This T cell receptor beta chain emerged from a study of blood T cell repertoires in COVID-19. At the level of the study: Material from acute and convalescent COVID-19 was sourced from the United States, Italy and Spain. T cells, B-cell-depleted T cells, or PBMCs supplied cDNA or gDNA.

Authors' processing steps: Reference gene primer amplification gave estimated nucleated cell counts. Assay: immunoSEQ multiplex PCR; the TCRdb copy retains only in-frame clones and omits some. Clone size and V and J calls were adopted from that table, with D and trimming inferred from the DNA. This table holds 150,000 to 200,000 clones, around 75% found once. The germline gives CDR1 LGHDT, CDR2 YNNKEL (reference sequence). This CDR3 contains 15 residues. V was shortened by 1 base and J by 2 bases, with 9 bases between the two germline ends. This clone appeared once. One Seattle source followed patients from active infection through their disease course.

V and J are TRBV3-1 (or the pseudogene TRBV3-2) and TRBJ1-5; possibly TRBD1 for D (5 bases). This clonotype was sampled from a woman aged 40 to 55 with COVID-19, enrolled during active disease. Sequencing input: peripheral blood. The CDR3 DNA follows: TGTGCCAGCAGCCAAGGGGGCAGGGGCAATCAGCCCCAGCATTTT. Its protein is CASSQGGRGNQPQHF.